Below, 15 T cell receptor beta chains from the same sample are listed, as sequenced in a study of T cell responses to AZD1222 COVID-19 vaccine. This table comes from immunoSEQ multiplex PCR, and its TCRdb copy is limited to in-frame clones, with some not included. Of about 110,000 clones listed, roughly nine tenths are singletons. The sample was peripheral blood, taken on day 0 of AZD1222 vaccination. All receptors come from an adult in good health.

V is TRBV18 and J is TRBJ2-1; 7 nucleotides agree with TRBD2. CDR3 size: 17 residues. J lost 0 bases, V lost 4 bases, and 9 bases had no gene match. Looked up from germline, CDR1 is KGHSH and CDR2 is LQKENI. In nucleotides, the CDR3 is TGTGCCAGCTCACTCTTGACCGGGACTATCTCCTACAATGAGCAGTTCTTC. Protein product: CASSLLTGTISYNEQFF.

This chain joins TRBV6-1 and TRBJ1-5, with 7 bases matching TRBD1. In germline, CDR1 is MNHNS, CDR2 SASEGT. Trimming at V came to 3 bases and at J to 6 bases, leaving 5 bases not matched to a gene. CDR3 length: 14 residues. Here the CDR3 DNA reads TGTGCCAGCAGTGATAAGGGACAGACTCAGCCCCAGCATTTT. Protein sequence: CASSDKGQTQPQHF.

The genes are TRBV9 and TRBJ1-2; 9 bases line up with TRBD1. The CDR3 is 14 residues long. In germline, CDR1 is SGDLS, CDR2 YYNGEE. J lost 0 bases, V lost 6 bases, and 3 bases had no gene match. CDR3 in amino acids: CASKRTGANYGYTF. The CDR3 bases are TGTGCCAGCAAACGGACAGGGGCTAACTATGGCTACACCTTC.

The chain has TRBV6-1 and TRBJ2-3, with TRBD2 identical over 7 bases. The CDR3 loop spans 14 amino acids. The J segment lost 1 base and the V segment lost 2 bases, leaving 0 bases of the junction unmatched. Germline V gene data show CDR1 as MNHNS and CDR2 as SASEGT. The CDR3 DNA reads TGTGCCAGCAGTGAACTAGCGGGCACAGATACGCAGTATTTT. Amino acid sequence: CASSELAGTDTQYF.

The chain is built from TRBV2 and TRBJ2-7; tentative D call: TRBD2 (5 bases). Germline-derived CDR1 and CDR2 are SNHLY and FYNNEI. This CDR3 spans 14 amino acids. The V and J ends lost 3 bases and 5 bases respectively, with 14 bases between them. The CDR3 sequence: CASSDFSGSDEQYF. The CDR3 DNA is TGTGCCAGCAGTGATTTTTCGGGGTCCGACGAGCAGTACTTC.

This clone has a single count. J is TRBJ2-5 and V is TRBV7-6, with D unresolved. The germline gives CDR1 SGHVS, CDR2 FNYEAQ. The CDR3 is made up of 16 amino acids. V shed 1 base and J shed 8 bases, with 20 bases lying between them. CDR3 region: CASSLGERTPWITQYF. The CDR3 bases are TGTGCCAGCAGCTTAGGTGAGAGGACCCCGTGGATAACCCAGTACTTC. The whole variable domain, filled in from reference TRBV7-6 and TRBJ2-5, reads GAGVSQSPRYKVTKRGQDVALRCDPISGHVSLYWYRQALGQGPEFLTYFNYEAQQDKSGLPNDRFSAERPEGSISTLTIQRTEQRDSAMYRCASSLGERTPWITQYFGPGTRLLVL.

This clone was observed a few times. The chain recombines TRBV7-8 with TRBJ1-4, with TRBD1 matching over 7 bases. From germline, CDR1 is SGHVS and CDR2 FQNEAQ. The CDR3 runs to 16 residues. The V and J ends lost 2 bases and 5 bases, in that order; junction bases with no gene match: 8. CDR3 sequence reads: CASSLRTDRRNEKLFF. CDR3 coding DNA: TGTGCCAGCAGCTTAAGAACGGACAGGAGAAATGAAAAACTGTTTTTT.

The chain combines TRBV18 with TRBJ1-1; D is ambiguous. V lost 2 bases and J lost 4, with 14 bases in between. This CDR3 contains 15 residues. CDR1 is KGHSH, CDR2 LQKENI, per germline. The CDR3 DNA is TGTGCCAGCTCACCAATTGTCGCGGTAACCACTGAAGCTTTCTTT. Amino acids: CASSPIVAVTTEAFF.

V and J are TRBV7-2 and TRBJ2-2; 9 positions match TRBD1. V shed 8 bases, J shed 5 bases, and the junction held 9 bases outside the gene matches. The CDR3 runs 15 residues. Germline V gene data show CDR1 as SGHTA and CDR2 as FQGNSA. The CDR3: CASGPGQGFTGELFF. The CDR3 bases are TGTGCCAGCGGTCCGGGACAGGGTTTTACCGGGGAGCTGTTTTTT.

This clone was detected a few times. This chain connects TRBV3-1 (or the pseudogene TRBV3-2) to TRBJ2-2; no reliable D call. The CDR3 extends over 15 amino acids. Per germline, CDR1 LGHDT and CDR2 YNNKEL (reference sequence). Trimming pared 4 bases from V and 0 bases from J, leaving 9 bases between. The CDR3 protein is CASSPRVANTGELFF. The CDR3 DNA follows: TGTGCCAGCAGCCCCCGGGTTGCGAACACCGGGGAGCTGTTTTTT.

This chain links TRBV6-2 or TRBV6-3 with TRBJ1-6; no definite D call. V was clipped by 2 bases and J by 8 bases, with 13 bases between them. This CDR3 region has 15 residues. Germline V gene data show CDR1 as MNHEY and CDR2 as SVGEGT. Written as DNA, the CDR3 is TGTGCCAGCAGTTACGTGGCAGCACTAGATTCACCCCTCCACTTT. Translating it yields CASSYVAALDSPLHF.

The chain has TRBV5-1 and TRBJ1-3; 7 nucleotides align to TRBD1. CDR3 size: 14 residues. The ends lost 4 bases at V and 8 bases at J; junction bases unmatched: 9. Germline V gene lookup returns CDR1 SGHRS and CDR2 YFSETQ. CDR3 protein: CASSQTGPSDTIYF. The CDR3 DNA reads TGCGCCAGCAGCCAGACAGGGCCTTCGGACACCATATATTTT. The full variable domain, rest sourced from reference TRBV5-1 and TRBJ1-3, is KAGVTQTPRYLIKTRGQQVTLSCSPISGHRSVSWYQQTPGQGLQFLFEYFSETQRNKGNFPGRFSGRQFSNSRSEMNVSTLELGDSALYLCASSQTGPSDTIYFGEGSWLTVV.

This clone was observed a handful of times. This chain uses TRBV28 with TRBJ1-1; D is uncertain. V was trimmed by 7 bases and J by 0 bases, leaving 12 bases between them. Germline loops: CDR1 MDHEN, CDR2 SYDVKM. There are 14 residues in the CDR3. The DNA for the CDR3 is TGTGCCAGCACCCTCACCGGACTGAACACTGAAGCTTTCTTT. Residues: CASTLTGLNTEAFF.

The CDR3 nucleotides are TGTGCCAGCAAATCATCCTTTTTGAGCTTACGCTACGAGCAGTACTTC. Its protein is CASKSSFLSLRYEQYF. The V gene is TRBV2, the J gene TRBJ2-7; the D is unclear. This CDR3 has 16 residues. V lost 7 bases to trimming and J lost 3 bases, with 22 bases between them. Germline-derived CDR1 and CDR2 are SNHLY and FYNNEI.

The chain recombines TRBV28 with TRBJ2-5; D remains unclear. The CDR3 covers 14 residues. Germline loops: CDR1 MDHEN, CDR2 SYDVKM. The V end was cut by 7 bases, the J end by 0 bases, with 12 bases between. CDR3 in DNA: TGTGCCAGCAAAAATGCCCAGTACCAAGAGACCCAGTACTTC. Protein product: CASKNAQYQETQYF.